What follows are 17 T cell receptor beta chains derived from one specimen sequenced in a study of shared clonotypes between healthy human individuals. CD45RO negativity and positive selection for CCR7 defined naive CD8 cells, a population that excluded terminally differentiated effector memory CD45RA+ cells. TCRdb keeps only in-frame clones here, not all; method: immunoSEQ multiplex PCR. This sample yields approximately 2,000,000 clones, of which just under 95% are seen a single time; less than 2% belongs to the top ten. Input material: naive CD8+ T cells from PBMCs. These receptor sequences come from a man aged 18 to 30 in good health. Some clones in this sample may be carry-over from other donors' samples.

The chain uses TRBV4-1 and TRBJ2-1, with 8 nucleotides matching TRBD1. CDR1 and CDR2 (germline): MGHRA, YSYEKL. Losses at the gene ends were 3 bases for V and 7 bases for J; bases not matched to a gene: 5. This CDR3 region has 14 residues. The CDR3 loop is CASSHFRGQNEQFF. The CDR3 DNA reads TGCGCCAGCAGCCACTTCAGGGGGCAAAATGAGCAGTTCTTC.

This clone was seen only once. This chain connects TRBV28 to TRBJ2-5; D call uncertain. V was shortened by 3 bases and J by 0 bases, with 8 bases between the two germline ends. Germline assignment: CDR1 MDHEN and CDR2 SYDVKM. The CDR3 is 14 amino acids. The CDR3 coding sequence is TGTGCCAGCAGTTTCGTCGGGTACCAAGAGACCCAGTACTTC. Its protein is CASSFVGYQETQYF.

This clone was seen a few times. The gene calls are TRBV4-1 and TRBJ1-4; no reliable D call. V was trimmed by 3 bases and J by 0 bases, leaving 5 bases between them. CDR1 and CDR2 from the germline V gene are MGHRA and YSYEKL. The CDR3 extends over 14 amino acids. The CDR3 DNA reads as TGCGCCAGCAGCCATTTGGCAACTAATGAAAAACTGTTTTTT. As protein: CASSHLATNEKLFF.

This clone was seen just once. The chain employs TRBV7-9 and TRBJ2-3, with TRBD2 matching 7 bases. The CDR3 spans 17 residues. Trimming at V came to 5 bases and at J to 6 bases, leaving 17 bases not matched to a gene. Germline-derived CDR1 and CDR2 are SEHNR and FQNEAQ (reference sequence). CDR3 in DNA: TGTGCCAGCAGCGCGGTGTGGGCTAGCGGTTCATGGGATACGCAGTATTTT. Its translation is CASSAVWASGSWDTQYF.

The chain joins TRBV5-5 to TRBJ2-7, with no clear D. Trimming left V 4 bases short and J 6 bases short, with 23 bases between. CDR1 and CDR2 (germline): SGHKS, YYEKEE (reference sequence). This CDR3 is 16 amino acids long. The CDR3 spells CASSLDDGRVLLEQYF. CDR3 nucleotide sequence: TGTGCCAGCAGCCTGGATGATGGACGGGTCCTCCTCGAGCAGTACTTC.

CDR3 DNA sequence: TGTGCCTGGATGCCCGGGTATGGCTACACCTTC. Protein sequence: CAWMPGYGYTF. The chain uses TRBV30 and TRBJ1-2; D not certain. The ends were cut back, 4 bases at V and 5 bases at J, with 8 bases in the middle. Germline V gene lookup returns CDR1 GTSNPN and CDR2 SVGIG (reference sequence). This CDR3 comprises 11 residues.

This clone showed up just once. CDR3 sequence: CASSPSTGGNQPQHF. As DNA, the CDR3 is TGTGCCAGCAGTCCTAGTACAGGGGGGAATCAGCCCCAGCATTTT. The V and J genes are TRBV27 and TRBJ1-5; 8 nucleotides align to TRBD1. CDR3 length: 15 amino acids. The V and J ends lost 5 bases and 4 bases, in that order; junction bases with no gene match: 7. In germline, CDR1 is MNHEY, CDR2 SMNVEV (reference sequence).

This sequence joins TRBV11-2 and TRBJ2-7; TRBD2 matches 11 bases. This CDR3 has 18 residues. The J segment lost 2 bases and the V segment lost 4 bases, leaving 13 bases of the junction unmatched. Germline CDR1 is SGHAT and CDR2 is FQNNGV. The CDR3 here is CASSSPGTSGRAAYEQYF. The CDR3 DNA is TGTGCCAGCAGCTCCCCCGGGACTAGCGGTAGAGCGGCCTACGAGCAGTACTTC.

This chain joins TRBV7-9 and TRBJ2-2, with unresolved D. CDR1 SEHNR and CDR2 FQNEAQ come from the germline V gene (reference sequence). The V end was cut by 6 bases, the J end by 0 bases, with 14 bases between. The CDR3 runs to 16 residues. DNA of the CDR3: TGTGCCAGCAGGGTTCCCCAAGTTGCGAACACCGGGGAGCTGTTTTTT. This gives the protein CASRVPQVANTGELFF.

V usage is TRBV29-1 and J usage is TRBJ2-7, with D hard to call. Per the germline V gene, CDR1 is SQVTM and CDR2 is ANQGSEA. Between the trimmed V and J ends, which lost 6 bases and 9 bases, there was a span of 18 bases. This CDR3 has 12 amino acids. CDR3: CSVEKTDRVQYF. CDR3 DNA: TGCAGCGTAGAAAAGACGGACCGGGTGCAGTACTTC.

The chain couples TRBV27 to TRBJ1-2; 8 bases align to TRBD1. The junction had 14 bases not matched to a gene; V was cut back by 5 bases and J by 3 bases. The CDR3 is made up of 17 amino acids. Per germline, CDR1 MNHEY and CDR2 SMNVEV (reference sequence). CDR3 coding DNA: TGTGCCAGCAGTCCCAGTGTCGGACAGGGACCCTACTATGGCTACACCTTC. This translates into CASSPSVGQGPYYGYTF.

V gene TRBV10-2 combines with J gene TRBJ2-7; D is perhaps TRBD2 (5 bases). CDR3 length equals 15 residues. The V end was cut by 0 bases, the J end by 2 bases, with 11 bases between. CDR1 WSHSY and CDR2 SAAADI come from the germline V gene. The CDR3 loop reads CASSESLRDAYEQYF. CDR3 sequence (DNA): TGCGCCAGCAGTGAGTCTTTACGGGATGCCTACGAGCAGTACTTC.

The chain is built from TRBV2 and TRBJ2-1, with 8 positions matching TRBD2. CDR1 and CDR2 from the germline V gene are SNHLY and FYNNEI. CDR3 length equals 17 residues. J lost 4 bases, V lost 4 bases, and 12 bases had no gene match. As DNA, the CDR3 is TGTGCCAGCAGTGGGGTGGGGAGCGGGAGAGCTTACAATGAGCAGTTCTTC. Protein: CASSGVGSGRAYNEQFF.

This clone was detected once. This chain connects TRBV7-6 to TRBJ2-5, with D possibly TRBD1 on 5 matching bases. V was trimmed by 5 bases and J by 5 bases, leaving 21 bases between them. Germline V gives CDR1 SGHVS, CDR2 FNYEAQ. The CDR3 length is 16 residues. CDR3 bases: TGTGCCAGCAGCCCCCCCGGCAGGGTCCTCCGCGAGACCCAGTACTTC. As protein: CASSPPGRVLRETQYF.

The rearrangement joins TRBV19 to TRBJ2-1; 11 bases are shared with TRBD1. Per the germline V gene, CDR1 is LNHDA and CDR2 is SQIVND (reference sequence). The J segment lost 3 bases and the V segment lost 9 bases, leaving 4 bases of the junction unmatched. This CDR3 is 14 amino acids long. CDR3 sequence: CASGQGAIYNEQFF. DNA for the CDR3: TGTGCCAGCGGACAGGGGGCAATCTACAATGAGCAGTTCTTC.

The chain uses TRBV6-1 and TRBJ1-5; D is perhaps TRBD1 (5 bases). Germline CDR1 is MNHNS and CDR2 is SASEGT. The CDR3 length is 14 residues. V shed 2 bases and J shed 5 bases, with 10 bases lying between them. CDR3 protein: CASSEPRVDQPQHF. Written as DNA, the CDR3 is TGTGCCAGCAGTGAACCCAGGGTCGATCAGCCCCAGCATTTT.

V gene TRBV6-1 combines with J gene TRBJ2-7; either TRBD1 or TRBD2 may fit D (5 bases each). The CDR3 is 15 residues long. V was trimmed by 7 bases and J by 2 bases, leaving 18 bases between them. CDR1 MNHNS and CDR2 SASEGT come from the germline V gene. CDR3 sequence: CASTDGWGNTYEQYF. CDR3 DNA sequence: TGTGCCAGCACTGACGGTTGGGGGAATACCTACGAGCAGTACTTC.